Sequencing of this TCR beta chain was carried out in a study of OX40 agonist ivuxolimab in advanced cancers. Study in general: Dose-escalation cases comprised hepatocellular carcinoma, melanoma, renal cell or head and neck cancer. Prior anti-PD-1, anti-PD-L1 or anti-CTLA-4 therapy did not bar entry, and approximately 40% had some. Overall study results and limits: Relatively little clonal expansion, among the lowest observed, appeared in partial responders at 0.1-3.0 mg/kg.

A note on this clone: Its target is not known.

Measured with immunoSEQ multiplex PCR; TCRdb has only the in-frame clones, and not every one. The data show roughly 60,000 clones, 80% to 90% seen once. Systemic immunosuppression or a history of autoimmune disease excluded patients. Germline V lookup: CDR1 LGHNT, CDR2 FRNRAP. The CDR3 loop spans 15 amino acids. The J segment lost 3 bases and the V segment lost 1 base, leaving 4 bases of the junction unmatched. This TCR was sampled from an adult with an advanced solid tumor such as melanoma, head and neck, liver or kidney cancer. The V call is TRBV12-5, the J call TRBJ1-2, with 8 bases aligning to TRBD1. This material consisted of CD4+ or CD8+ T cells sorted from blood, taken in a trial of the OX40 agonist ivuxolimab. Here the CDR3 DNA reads TGTGCTAGTGGTTTGGGCCAGGGGGCAGACTATGGCTACACCTTC. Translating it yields CASGLGQGADYGYTF.